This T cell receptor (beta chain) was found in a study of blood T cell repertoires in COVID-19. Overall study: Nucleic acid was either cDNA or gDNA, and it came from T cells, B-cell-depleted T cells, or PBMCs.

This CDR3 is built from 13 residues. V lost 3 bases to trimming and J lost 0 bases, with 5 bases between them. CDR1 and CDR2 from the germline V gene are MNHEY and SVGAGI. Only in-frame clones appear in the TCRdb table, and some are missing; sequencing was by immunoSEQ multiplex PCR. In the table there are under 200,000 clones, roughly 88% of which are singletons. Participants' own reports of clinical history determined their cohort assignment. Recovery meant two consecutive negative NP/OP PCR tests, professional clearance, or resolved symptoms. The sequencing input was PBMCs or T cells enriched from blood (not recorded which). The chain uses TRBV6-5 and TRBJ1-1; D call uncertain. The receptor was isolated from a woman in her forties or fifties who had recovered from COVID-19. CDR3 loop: CASSYEVNTEAFF. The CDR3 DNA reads TGTGCCAGCAGTTATGAGGTGAACACTGAAGCTTTCTTT.